The 8 T cell receptor beta chains given below trace back to one sample, sequenced in a study of T cell responses to AZD1222 COVID-19 vaccine. The table came from immunoSEQ multiplex PCR; TCRdb's copy has only in-frame clones and leaves some out. Of more than 85,000 clones in the sample, approximately 94% were seen once. Material: peripheral blood, obtained 28 days after the second AZD1222 dose. These receptors originate from an adult who received the AZD1222 COVID-19 vaccine.

V gene TRBV6-5 combines with J gene TRBJ1-4; TRBD1 matches 7 bases. V lost 11 bases, J lost 8 bases, and 8 bases stayed unmatched. Germline CDR1 is MNHEY and CDR2 is SVGAGI. The CDR3 totals 12 residues. CDR3 DNA sequence: TGTGCCGCTGGCAGGGGGAACGAAAAACTGTTTTTT. This codes for CAAGRGNEKLFF.

This chain joins TRBV18 and TRBJ1-1; a weak D match, TRBD1 (6 bases). With 4 bases removed from V and 0 bases from J, the gap between germline ends came to 15 bases. The CDR3 loop spans 16 amino acids. Germline V gene data show CDR1 as KGHSH and CDR2 as LQKENI. The CDR3 DNA sequence: TGTGCCAGCTCACAAGGCCAAAGGGGGTTGAACACTGAAGCTTTCTTT. The encoded protein is CASSQGQRGLNTEAFF.

This clone has only one observation. The chain has TRBV5-1 and TRBJ2-5, with 8 bases identical to TRBD1. Trimming removed 4 bases from V and 2 bases from J; junction bases left unmatched: 4. Per the germline V gene, CDR1 is SGHRS and CDR2 is YFSETQ. The CDR3 extends over 14 amino acids. Here the CDR3 reads CASSVNRGQETQYF. DNA of the CDR3: TGCGCCAGCAGCGTAAACAGGGGGCAAGAGACCCAGTACTTC.

The chain couples TRBV2 to TRBJ2-5, with D hard to call. The CDR3 is made up of 11 amino acids. In germline, CDR1 is SNHLY, CDR2 FYNNEI. The V gene lost 3 bases and the J gene lost 5 bases, with 4 bases spanning the gap. The CDR3 here is CASSDWETQYF. CDR3 bases: TGTGCCAGCAGTGATTGGGAGACCCAGTACTTC.

This chain connects TRBV5-1 to TRBJ2-1; 8 bases fit TRBD1. The CDR3 spans 17 residues. With 4 bases clipped from V and 8 bases from J, the junction kept 17 bases outside the gene matches. Germline V CDR1 and CDR2: SGHRS, YFSETQ. Here the CDR3 reads CASSITPGKTGVDEQFF. CDR3 coding DNA: TGCGCCAGCAGCATCACCCCAGGAAAGACAGGGGTGGATGAGCAGTTCTTC.

This chain joins TRBV5-1 and TRBJ1-1; perhaps TRBD1 as D (5 bases). V shed 7 bases and J shed 1 base, with 17 bases lying between them. Germline V CDR1 and CDR2: SGHRS, YFSETQ. CDR3 size: 15 residues. Written as DNA, the CDR3 is TGCGCCAGCCATTGGGGCGGGTCGCCGAACACTGAAGCTTTCTTT. This encodes CASHWGGSPNTEAFF.

This chain joins TRBV11-3 and TRBJ2-3, with a possible D match to TRBD1 (6 bases). The CDR3 is 15 amino acids. V lost 2 bases and J lost 4, with 13 bases in between. Germline CDR1 SGHNT, CDR2 YENEEA. DNA of the CDR3: TGTGCCAGCAGCTTAACCGGGACAAACCCAGATACGCAGTATTTT. Translating gives CASSLTGTNPDTQYF.

This chain uses TRBV28 with TRBJ1-1; a weak D match, TRBD1 (6 bases). Looked up from germline, CDR1 is MDHEN and CDR2 is SYDVKM. V was trimmed by 10 bases and J by 4 bases, leaving 16 bases between them. The length of the CDR3 is 13 residues. CDR3 protein: CATSGGYGTEAFF. CDR3 bases: TGTGCCACCTCGGGGGGCTATGGCACTGAAGCTTTCTTT. The whole variable domain, remainder taken from reference TRBV28 and TRBJ1-1, is DVKVTQSSRYLVKRTGEKVFLECVQDMDHENMFWYRQDPGLGLRLIYFSYDVKMKEKGDIPEGYSVSREKKERFSLILESASTNQTSMYLCATSGGYGTEAFFGQGTRLTVV.